This T cell receptor beta chain was recovered during a study of blood T cell repertoires in COVID-19 (dated by TCRdb to the early 2020s). General notes on the study: The collaborator samples originated in the United States, Italy and Spain and spanned the acute and convalescent phases of COVID-19. The prospective study material was composed of cDNA or gDNA derived from T cells, B-cell-depleted T cells, or PBMCs. The dataset comprised deeply sampled blood TCRbeta repertoires from subjects exposed to, actively infected with, or recovered from COVID-19. The repertoires were released in a freely available public database intended as a resource for research on the immune response to SARS-CoV-2. The samples were drawn from the first 160 participants of the ongoing ImmuneRACE study and from 1,200 or so subjects provided by 6 global collaborators. The sample metadata nearly always contained a de-identified subject ID, COVID-19 status, age in years and sex. Where HLA class I and class II types were available, the types were taken from metadata supplied by the sample provider, not from assay-based typing. Points the paper makes about the study in general: The amount of clinical and demographic metadata varied by source and participant and was provided uncurated.

One collaborating source in Seattle enrolled patients during active infection and followed them longitudinally through the course of disease. Collaborating institutions collected whole blood in K2EDTA tubes following their own protocols. For TCRbeta analysis, collaborators shipped samples as frozen whole blood, isolated PBMCs, or DNA extracted from either of those sample types. Concerning this clone itself: What antigen it recognizes has not been identified. The input lacks base qualities; no much larger clone sits a single base away.

Per the germline V gene, ENHRY is the CDR1 and SYGVKD is the CDR2. The CDR3 has 16 amino acids, counting the end cysteine and phenylalanine. Only the CDR3 portion is preserved as DNA: 48 bases, with reading frame beginning at the first base. From V the trimming removes 3 bases and from J it removes 4 bases, while the gene matches leave 7 bases of the junction unaccounted for. TCRbeta CDR3 regions were amplified from genomic DNA using the immunoSEQ Assay, a bias-controlled multiplex PCR. The authors processed their data as follows. Nucleated cell counts per sample were estimated from amplification of reference gene primers within the assay. To quantify the absolute abundance of each unique TCRbeta CDR3 rearrangement, sequence reads were collapsed and filtered. For each sample, productive Simpson clonality was calculated as the square root of Simpson's diversity index across productive rearrangements. Not all clones reach the TCRdb copy of this immuneACCESS table, which keeps in-frame sequences only. Checked studies attribute under half of the gap to unresolved V genes and leave the rest unexplained. The DNA was the basis for D and trimming; V, J and clone size are from that table. This sample holds about 140,000 clones; around 89% were observed only once. Of the sample, more than 2.5% is held by the ten largest clones.

This TCR was sampled from a human donor with COVID-19, enrolled during active disease. The donor label of this sample is uncertain. What was sequenced was peripheral blood. The V and J genes are TRBV10-3 and TRBJ2-2; 8 bases in the middle match TRBD1. CDR3 protein: CAISDPGQGPTGELFF. Read as DNA, the sequence is TGTGCCATCAGTGACCCCGGACAGGGACCCACCGGGGAGCTGTTTTTT.